Listed here are 26 T cell receptor beta chains from one sample, sequenced in a study of long-term antiretroviral therapy in people with HIV. Running of the v3.0 immunoSEQ assay took place at survey level. The assay was immunoSEQ multiplex PCR, and TCRdb's table has in-frame clones only and misses some. The profile shows some 22,000 clones, 85% of them singletons. The specimen was unsorted PBMCs, collected about 4 years after starting antiretroviral therapy. These receptors were obtained from a man aged 18 to 35 with HIV.

V and J are TRBV7-6 and TRBJ1-4; D may be TRBD1 (5 bases). The CDR3 covers 15 residues. CDR1 SGHVS and CDR2 FNYEAQ come from the germline V gene. V was trimmed by 10 bases and J by 0 bases, leaving 15 bases between them. This chain's CDR3 is CATRRGSATNEKLFF. The CDR3 coding sequence is TGTGCCACACGGAGGGGAAGCGCAACTAATGAAAAACTGTTTTTT.

Here the CDR3 DNA reads TGTGCCAGCAGCTTAGCTGCAAGCAATCAGCCCCAGCATTTT. It codes for CASSLAASNQPQHF. The chain uses TRBV7-9 and TRBJ1-5; D is undetermined. Germline V gene sequence: CDR1 SEHNR, CDR2 FQNEAQ (reference sequence). The V end lost 0 bases, the J end lost 1 base, and 4 bases lay between the germline ends. The CDR3 is made up of 14 amino acids. The variable domain in full, with the rest retrieved from reference TRBV7-9 and TRBJ1-5, is DTGVSQNPRHKITKRGQNVTFRCDPISEHNRLYWYRQTLGQGPEFLTYFQNEAQLEKSRLLSDRFSAERPKGSFSTLEIQRTEQGDSAMYLCASSLAASNQPQHFGDGTRLSIL.

V and J are TRBV5-5 and TRBJ2-1, with D possibly being TRBD1 or TRBD2 (5 bases each). V lost 4 bases to trimming and J lost 4 bases, with 21 bases between them. Germline V gene sequence: CDR1 SGHKS, CDR2 YYEKEE (reference sequence). This CDR3 is 17 amino acids long. DNA for the CDR3: TGTGCCAGCAGCCCGGGTTGGGGGTGGAAGGGGTACAATGAGCAGTTCTTC. This sequence encodes CASSPGWGWKGYNEQFF.

The CDR3 is CAISEPSNNSPLHF. CDR3 DNA sequence: TGTGCCATCAGTGAGCCCAGCAACAATTCACCCCTCCACTTT. The chain carries TRBV10-3 and TRBJ1-6; D unclear. Germline V CDR1 and CDR2: ENHRY, SYGVKD. V lost 2 bases and J lost 7, with 9 bases in between. The CDR3 is 14 residues long.

The V gene is TRBV15, the J gene TRBJ1-4; TRBD1 aligns across 8 bases. From germline, CDR1 is LNHNV and CDR2 YYDKDF (reference sequence). This CDR3 comprises 13 residues. Trimming at V came to 3 bases and at J to 7 bases, leaving 1 base not matched to a gene. The CDR3 sequence: CATSRDRVEKLFF. The CDR3 nucleotides read TGTGCCACCAGCAGGGACAGGGTTGAAAAACTGTTTTTT. Using reference TRBV15 and TRBJ1-4 for the parts outside the CDR3, the full variable domain is DAMVIQNPRYQVTQFGKPVTLSCSQTLNHNVMYWYQQKSSQAPKLLFHYYDKDFNNEADTPDNFQSRRPNTSFCFLDIRSPGLGDTAMYLCATSRDRVEKLFFGSGTQLSVL.

The CDR3 DNA reads as TGCGCCAGCAGTGAGGCGGCGAACACTGAAGCTTTCTTT. Residues: CASSEAANTEAFF. The V gene is TRBV10-2, the J gene TRBJ1-1, with D unresolved. This CDR3 has 13 residues. Germline-derived CDR1 and CDR2 are WSHSY and SAAADI. The germline V and J ends were trimmed by 2 bases and 1 base, with 5 bases remaining between them.

This clone was seen just once. This sequence joins TRBV6-1 and TRBJ1-1; D perhaps matches TRBD1 (5 bases). V gave up 7 bases and J gave up 1 base, with 10 bases separating them. Germline values: CDR1 MNHNS, CDR2 SASEGT. CDR3 length: 13 residues. CDR3 bases: TGTGCCAGCAAACGCAGGGAGAACACTGAAGCTTTCTTT. Protein product: CASKRRENTEAFF.

This clone was observed once. This rearrangement joins TRBV6-5 to TRBJ1-2; a weak D match, TRBD1 (5 bases). Germline V gene lookup returns CDR1 MNHEY and CDR2 SVGAGI. V lost 2 bases, J lost 11 bases, and 9 bases lay in between. The CDR3 has 11 amino acids. The CDR3 bases are TGTGCCAGCAGTTACCGGGGGAGTTACACCTTC. Translated: CASSYRGSYTF.

This rearrangement joins TRBV10-3 to TRBJ2-1, with 8 bases matching TRBD2. This CDR3 spans 13 amino acids. J lost 7 bases, V lost 7 bases, and 6 bases had no gene match. The V gene's germline CDR1 is ENHRY and CDR2 SYGVKD. This chain's CDR3 is CAIMAGGSNEQFF. The CDR3 nucleotides read TGTGCCATCATGGCGGGGGGAAGTAATGAGCAGTTCTTC.

The gene calls are TRBV11-2 and TRBJ2-3; 7 nucleotides line up with TRBD2. CDR3 size: 15 residues. V dropped 5 bases and J dropped 4; count of bases not matched to a gene: 9. Per the germline V gene, CDR1 is SGHAT and CDR2 is FQNNGV. CDR3 in DNA: TGTGCCAGCAGCAAAGGGACTACGGGCCCAGATACGCAGTATTTT. This codes for CASSKGTTGPDTQYF.

This chain uses TRBV9 with TRBJ1-6; D might be TRBD1 (6 bases). This CDR3 is built from 14 residues. Germline V lookup: CDR1 SGDLS, CDR2 YYNGEE. V was pared by 4 bases and J by 7 bases, with 12 bases between. CDR3 coding DNA: TGTGCCAGCAGCCCCCGGGACAACAATTCACCCCTCCACTTT. This encodes CASSPRDNNSPLHF.

The gene calls are TRBV2 and TRBJ2-1, with D unresolved. The V gene's germline CDR1 is SNHLY and CDR2 FYNNEI. This CDR3 has 13 residues. V lost 7 bases, J lost 2 bases, and 9 bases lay in between. CDR3 sequence (DNA): TGTGCCAGCAACCTCGACACCTACAATGAGCAGTTCTTC. Translating it yields CASNLDTYNEQFF.

The genes are TRBV28 and TRBJ2-2, with 7 bases matching TRBD1. This CDR3 is built from 16 residues. V trimming: 5 bases; J trimming: 4 bases; junction bases outside the gene matches: 10. Germline V gene sequence: CDR1 MDHEN, CDR2 SYDVKM. The CDR3 reads CASSTRKGGVTGELFF. The CDR3 bases are TGTGCCAGCAGTACCCGGAAAGGGGGCGTCACCGGGGAGCTGTTTTTT. The complete variable domain, with remaining parts taken from reference TRBV28 and TRBJ2-2, reads DVKVTQSSRYLVKRTGEKVFLECVQDMDHENMFWYRQDPGLGLRLIYFSYDVKMKEKGDIPEGYSVSREKKERFSLILESASTNQTSMYLCASSTRKGGVTGELFFGEGSRLTVL.

Concerning this clone itself: The germline gene is not matched at one end of the junction; a read error may be the cause. J is TRBJ2-5 and V is TRBV7-7; 11 positions agree with TRBD2. CDR1 is SSHAT and CDR2 is FNYEAQ in the germline V gene (reference sequence). The CDR3 has 16 amino acids. The CDR3, as DNA: TGTGCTAGCAGCTTAGGCTTAGCGGGGGGGCAAGAGACCCAGTACTTC. The encoded protein is CASSLGLAGGQETQYF.

This clone occurred once. V gene TRBV27 combines with J gene TRBJ2-1; 14 positions agree with TRBD2. CDR1 is MNHEY, CDR2 SMNVEV, per germline (reference sequence). There are 17 residues in the CDR3. V lost 1 base and J lost 7; bases outside the gene matches: 6. Here the CDR3 reads CASSLLGLAGAFNEQFF. The CDR3 nucleotides are TGTGCCAGCAGTTTATTGGGACTAGCGGGGGCTTTTAATGAGCAGTTCTTC.

V gene TRBV7-8 combines with J gene TRBJ1-2; tentative D call: TRBD1 (6 bases). Between the trimmed V and J ends, which lost 4 bases and 0 bases, there was a span of 18 bases. This CDR3 region has 17 residues. CDR1 and CDR2 from the germline V gene are SGHVS and FQNEAQ. The CDR3 reads CASSSHPGQGTNYGYTF. The DNA for the CDR3 is TGTGCCAGCAGCTCCCACCCCGGGCAGGGGACTAACTATGGCTACACCTTC.

This clone was counted once. The genes are TRBV29-1 and TRBJ1-1, with TRBD1 matching 9 bases. V gave up 7 bases and J gave up 3 bases; unmatched junction bases: 3. CDR1 and CDR2 from the germline V gene are SQVTM and ANQGSEA. The CDR3 contains 12 residues. The CDR3 DNA follows: TGCAGCGGTAGACAGGGGGACACTGAAGCTTTCTTT. Translating it yields CSGRQGDTEAFF.

This chain connects TRBV30 to TRBJ1-5, with 9 bases that match TRBD1. The germline CDR1 and CDR2 sequences are GTSNPN and SVGIG (reference sequence). The CDR3 is made up of 16 amino acids. V was pared by 2 bases and J by 5 bases, with 10 bases of the junction left unmatched. CDR3 sequence reads: CAWSPPGTGMDQPQHF. The DNA for the CDR3 is TGTGCCTGGAGTCCCCCCGGGACAGGGATGGATCAGCCCCAGCATTTT.

The genes are TRBV28 and TRBJ2-7, with D possibly called TRBD1 or TRBD2 (5 bases each). The V gene's germline CDR1 is MDHEN and CDR2 SYDVKM. This CDR3 contains 12 residues. Trimming left V 7 bases short and J 6 bases short, with 13 bases between. The CDR3 loop is CASTSPGSEQYF. The CDR3 DNA is TGTGCCAGCACCTCCCCAGGGAGCGAGCAGTACTTC.

The rearrangement links TRBV11-1 to TRBJ2-1; weak D call: TRBD1 (5 bases). Germline V CDR1 and CDR2: SGHAT, FQDESV (reference sequence). The CDR3 loop spans 15 amino acids. The V and J ends lost 5 bases and 6 bases respectively, with 17 bases between them. The CDR3 DNA reads as TGTGCCAGCAGCACAGGTGTAGGCCTCCCCAATGAGCAGTTCTTC. The encoded protein is CASSTGVGLPNEQFF.

J is TRBJ2-5 and V is TRBV30; D not certain. Trimming pared 0 bases from V and 5 bases from J, leaving 7 bases between. Germline values: CDR1 GTSNPN, CDR2 SVGIG (reference sequence). The CDR3 spans 12 residues. The CDR3 loop is CAWSVVRETQYF. As DNA, the CDR3 is TGTGCCTGGAGTGTAGTACGTGAGACCCAGTACTTC.

This sequence joins TRBV27 and TRBJ2-2, with a possible D match to TRBD1 (6 bases). The CDR3 sequence is 18 residues long. Trimming took 7 bases from V and 1 from J, leaving 22 bases between them. CDR1 is MNHEY, CDR2 SMNVEV, per germline (reference sequence). The chain's CDR3 is CASTTQGRQGLNTGELFF. The CDR3, as DNA: TGTGCCAGCACCACCCAGGGTAGGCAGGGGCTGAACACCGGGGAGCTGTTTTTT.

The chain is built from TRBV6-5 and TRBJ2-3; 7 bases line up with TRBD2. CDR3 length: 15 amino acids. V lost 5 bases to trimming and J lost 2 bases; unmatched junction nucleotides: 7. In germline, CDR1 is MNHEY, CDR2 SVGAGI. CDR3 amino acids: CASSMGGTFTDTQYF. The CDR3 coding sequence is TGTGCCAGCAGTATGGGGGGGACCTTCACAGATACGCAGTATTTT.

The chain recombines TRBV6-5 with TRBJ1-2; D remains ambiguous. The CDR3 has 15 residues. The V end lost 5 bases, the J end lost 7 bases, and 20 bases lay between the germline ends. Germline V gene lookup returns CDR1 MNHEY and CDR2 SVGAGI. The CDR3 sequence is CASSPAFSVLRGYTF. As DNA, the CDR3 is TGTGCCAGCAGTCCTGCCTTCTCGGTTCTTCGTGGCTACACCTTC.

The chain carries TRBV5-6 and TRBJ1-2; perhaps TRBD1 as D (5 bases). The V end was cut by 3 bases, the J end by 4 bases, with 19 bases between. This CDR3 is built from 16 residues. Germline loops: CDR1 SGHDT, CDR2 YYEEEE. DNA for the CDR3: TGTGCCAGCAGCTGGGAGGTGCGGGGCGAGGTCTATGGCTACACCTTC. It specifies CASSWEVRGEVYGYTF.

This clone was seen once. This chain uses TRBV2 with TRBJ2-1; 12 bases are shared with TRBD2. V lost 4 bases to trimming and J lost 10 bases; unmatched junction nucleotides: 5. The CDR3 length is 14 residues. Germline lookup yields CDR1 SNHLY and CDR2 FYNNEI. Written as DNA, the CDR3 is TGTGCCAGCAGTGGACTAGCGGGGGCAGGGGAGCAGTTCTTC. Protein sequence: CASSGLAGAGEQFF.